This T cell receptor (beta chain) comes out of a study of blood T cell repertoires in COVID-19. The overall study: Whether acute or convalescent, the COVID-19 samples came from the United States, Italy and Spain. Sources were T cells, B-cell-depleted T cells, or PBMCs; the material itself was cDNA or gDNA.

As originally analysed: Reference gene primer amplification yielded estimated nucleated cell counts. Repertoires were generated with immunoSEQ multiplex PCR, while TCRdb's copy carries only in-frame clones and drops some. D and trimming come from the DNA, and the V and J calls and clone size come from that table. The profile shows about 150,000 clones, around nine tenths of them singletons. This sequence originates from a woman between 65 and 79 years old with acute or convalescent COVID-19. Sequencing was carried out using peripheral blood.

The CDR3 DNA reads as TGTGCCAGCGGTCGCCGGGACAGGGGGCTGGCTTTCTTT. This translates into CASGRRDRGLAFF. The rearrangement links TRBV6-5 to TRBJ1-1; 12 bases agree with TRBD1. This CDR3 contains 13 residues. CDR1 MNHEY and CDR2 SVGAGI come from the germline V gene. The V gene end was trimmed by 8 bases and the J gene end by 11 bases; junction bases not matched to a gene: 9.